The next 2 T cell receptor beta chains were all read from a single sample in a study of T cell responses to AZD1222 COVID-19 vaccine. Produced via immunoSEQ multiplex PCR; TCRdb's table is partial and in-frame only. The sample contains some 170,000 clones, about 90% of which appear only once. The source material was peripheral blood, sampled 28 days after the second dose of the MenACWY control vaccine. Receptor source: an adult who received the MenACWY meningococcal vaccine as a control.

This clone was detected only once. The CDR3 sequence: CASSSTAREKLFF. CDR3 coding DNA: TGTGCCAGCAGTTCTACTGCTAGGGAAAAACTGTTTTTT. This chain connects TRBV27 to TRBJ1-4; D not certain. V gave up 4 bases and J gave up 8 bases, with 11 bases separating them. This CDR3 spans 13 amino acids. From germline, CDR1 is MNHEY and CDR2 SMNVEV (reference sequence).

The chain has TRBV27 and TRBJ2-7; 7 bases are a match to TRBD1. CDR1 and CDR2 from the germline V gene are MNHEY and SMNVEV (reference sequence). The CDR3 runs 13 residues. V was pared by 2 bases and J by 4 bases, with 2 bases of the junction left unmatched. Written as DNA, the CDR3 is TGTGCCAGCAGTTTAAACAGGGGTTACGAGCAGTACTTC. Protein product: CASSLNRGYEQYF.